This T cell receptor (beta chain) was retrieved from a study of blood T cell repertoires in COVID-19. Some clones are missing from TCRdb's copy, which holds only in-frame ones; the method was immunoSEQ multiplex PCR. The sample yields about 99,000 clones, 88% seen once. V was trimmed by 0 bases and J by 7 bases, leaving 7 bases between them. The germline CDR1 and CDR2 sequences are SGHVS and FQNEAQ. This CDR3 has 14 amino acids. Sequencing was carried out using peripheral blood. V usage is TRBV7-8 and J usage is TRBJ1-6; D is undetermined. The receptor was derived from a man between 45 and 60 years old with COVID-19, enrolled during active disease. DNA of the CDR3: TGTGCCAGCAGCTTAGCGTGGAGGAATTCACCCCTCCACTTT. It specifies CASSLAWRNSPLHF. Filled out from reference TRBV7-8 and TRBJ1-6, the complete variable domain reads GAGVSQSPRYKVAKRGQDVALRCDPISGHVSLFWYQQALGQGPEFLTYFQNEAQLDKSGLPSDRFFAERPEGSVSTLKIQRTQQEDSAVYLCASSLAWRNSPLHFGNGTRLTVT.